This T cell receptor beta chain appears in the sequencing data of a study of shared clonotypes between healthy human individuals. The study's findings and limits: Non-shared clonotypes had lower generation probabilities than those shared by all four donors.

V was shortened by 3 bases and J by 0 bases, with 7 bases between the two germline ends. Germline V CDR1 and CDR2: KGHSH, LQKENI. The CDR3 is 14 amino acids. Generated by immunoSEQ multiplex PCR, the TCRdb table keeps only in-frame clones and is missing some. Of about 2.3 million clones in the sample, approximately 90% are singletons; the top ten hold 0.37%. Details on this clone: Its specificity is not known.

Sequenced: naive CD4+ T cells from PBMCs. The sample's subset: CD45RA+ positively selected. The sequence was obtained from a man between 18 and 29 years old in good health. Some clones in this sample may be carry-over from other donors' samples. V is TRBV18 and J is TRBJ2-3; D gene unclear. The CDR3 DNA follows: TGTGCCAGCTCACCTGGACGGAGCACAGATACGCAGTATTTT. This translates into CASSPGRSTDTQYF.